This TCR beta chain emerged from a study of T cells in Graves' hyperthyroidism and ophthalmopathy. Study results and limitations: A median around 6.8 months before onset, the model predicted ophthalmopathy.

Worth noting for this clonotype: Its antigen is as yet unknown.

The CDR3 regions of TCR beta were amplified from RNA transcripts. HTBI primers were used for first-round RT-PCR of the TCR CDR3. Via MiXCR, TCRdb re-called the multiplex PCR reads, giving one row per CDR3 protein. The top ten clones hold under 20% of a sample with 500,000 to 600,000 distinct CDR3 sequences, about 45% of them seen once. From germline, CDR1 is LNHNV and CDR2 YYDKDF (reference sequence). This CDR3 spans 16 amino acids. V lost 5 bases and J lost 4; bases outside the gene matches: 10. The chain joins TRBV15 to TRBJ1-3; 8 nucleotides match TRBD1. Sequences were obtained from peripheral blood or thyroid tissue (not recorded which). The receptor's source is an adult woman with Graves' disease, either hyperthyroidism or ophthalmopathy (not recorded which). In nucleotides, the CDR3 is TGTGCCACCAGCGGTACGGGACAGGCTGGCGGAAACACCATATATTTT. This sequence encodes CATSGTGQAGGNTIYF.